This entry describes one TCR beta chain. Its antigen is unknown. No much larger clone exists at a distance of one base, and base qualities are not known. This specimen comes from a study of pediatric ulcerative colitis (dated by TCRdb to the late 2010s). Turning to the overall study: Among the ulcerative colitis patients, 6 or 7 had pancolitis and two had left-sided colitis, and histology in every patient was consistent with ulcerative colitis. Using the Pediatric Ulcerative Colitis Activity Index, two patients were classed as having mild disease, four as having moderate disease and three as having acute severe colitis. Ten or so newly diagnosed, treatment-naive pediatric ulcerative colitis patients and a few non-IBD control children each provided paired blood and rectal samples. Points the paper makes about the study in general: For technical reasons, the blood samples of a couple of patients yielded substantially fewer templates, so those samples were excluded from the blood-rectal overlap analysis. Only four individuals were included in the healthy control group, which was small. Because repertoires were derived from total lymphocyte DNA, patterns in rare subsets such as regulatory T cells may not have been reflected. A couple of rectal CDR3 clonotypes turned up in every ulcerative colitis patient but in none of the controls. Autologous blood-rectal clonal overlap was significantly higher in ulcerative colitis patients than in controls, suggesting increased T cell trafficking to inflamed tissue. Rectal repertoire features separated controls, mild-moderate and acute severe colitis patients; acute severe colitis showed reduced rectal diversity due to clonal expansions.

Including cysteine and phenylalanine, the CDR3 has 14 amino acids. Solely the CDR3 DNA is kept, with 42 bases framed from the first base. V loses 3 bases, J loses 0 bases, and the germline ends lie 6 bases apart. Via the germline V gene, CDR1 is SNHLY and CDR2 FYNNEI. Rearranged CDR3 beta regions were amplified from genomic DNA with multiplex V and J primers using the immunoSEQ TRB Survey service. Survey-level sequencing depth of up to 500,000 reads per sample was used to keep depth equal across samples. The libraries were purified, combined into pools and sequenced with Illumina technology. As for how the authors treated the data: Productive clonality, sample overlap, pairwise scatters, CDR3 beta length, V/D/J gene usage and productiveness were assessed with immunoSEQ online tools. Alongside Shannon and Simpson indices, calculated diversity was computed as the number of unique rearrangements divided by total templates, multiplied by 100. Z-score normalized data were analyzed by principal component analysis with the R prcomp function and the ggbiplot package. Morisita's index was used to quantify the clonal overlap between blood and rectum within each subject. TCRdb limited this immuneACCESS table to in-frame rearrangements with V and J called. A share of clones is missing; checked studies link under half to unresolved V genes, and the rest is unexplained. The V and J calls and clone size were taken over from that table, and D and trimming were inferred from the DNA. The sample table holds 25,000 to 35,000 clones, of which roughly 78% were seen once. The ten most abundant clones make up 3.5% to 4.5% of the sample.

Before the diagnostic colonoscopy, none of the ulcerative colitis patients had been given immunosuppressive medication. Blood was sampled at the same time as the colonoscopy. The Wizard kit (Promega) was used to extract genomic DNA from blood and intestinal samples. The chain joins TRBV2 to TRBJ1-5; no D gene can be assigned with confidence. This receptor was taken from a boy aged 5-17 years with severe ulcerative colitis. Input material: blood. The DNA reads TGTGCCAGCAGTGACAGCCATAGCAATCAGCCCCAGCATTTT. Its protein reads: CASSDSHSNQPQHF.